Listed here are 5 T cell receptor beta chains from one sample, sequenced in a study of long-term antiretroviral therapy in people with HIV (dated by TCRdb to between 2020 and 2023). Sequencing of the TRB variable region was done with the immunoSEQ hsTCRB v3.0 assay at survey level resolution. TCRdb provides this immuneACCESS table in a form limited to in-frame rearrangements. Some clones are lacking; in checked studies, under half of them reflect an unresolved V gene, and why the rest are absent is not known. The sample includes some 35,000 clones, with about 94% observed a single time. Roughly 3.9% of the sample lies in the top ten. This material consisted of unsorted PBMCs, taken 4.1 years after starting antiretroviral therapy. The source of these receptors is a woman between 45 and 65 years old with HIV.

The V call is TRBV13, the J call TRBJ1-3, with D hard to call. Trimming took 1 base from V and 0 from J, leaving 7 bases between them. Germline values: CDR1 PRHDT, CDR2 FYEKMQ (reference sequence). This CDR3 spans 15 amino acids. The CDR3 region has the DNA TGTGCCAGCAGCTTAGAAGGGTACTCTGGAAACACCATATATTTT. Translation gives CASSLEGYSGNTIYF.

This clone was seen once. The V gene is TRBV27, the J gene TRBJ2-7; no clear D gene. Germline V CDR1 and CDR2: MNHEY, SMNVEV (reference sequence). V lost 2 bases, J lost 0 bases, and 11 bases lay in between. The CDR3 loop spans 15 amino acids. In DNA, the CDR3 is TGTGCCAGCAGTTTAGCTGCCACCCCCTCCTACGAGCAGTACTTC. This gives the protein CASSLAATPSYEQYF.

This chain uses TRBV7-8 with TRBJ1-2; D not certain. V was shortened by 0 bases and J by 7 bases, with 9 bases between the two germline ends. There are 13 residues in the CDR3. Germline V gene data show CDR1 as SGHVS and CDR2 as FQNEAQ. DNA of the CDR3: TGTGCCAGCAGCTTAGCGGTGGTTGGTGGCTACACCTTC. Its protein product is CASSLAVVGGYTF.

This rearrangement joins TRBV20-1 to TRBJ2-3; the D is unclear. The germline V gene has CDR1 DFQATT and CDR2 SNEGSKA (reference sequence). Trimming shortened V by 6 bases and J by 2 bases, and 6 bases separated the two germline ends. The CDR3 spans 11 residues. The CDR3 DNA follows: TGCAGTGCCGGCATCACAGATACGCAGTATTTT. It specifies CSAGITDTQYF.

A single count supports this clone. DNA of the CDR3: TGCGCCAGCAGCCGGACAGGGGCTTATAATGAAAAACTGTTTTTT. Its protein is CASSRTGAYNEKLFF. The J gene is TRBJ1-4, the V gene TRBV4-1; 9 bases match TRBD1. CDR1 and CDR2 from the germline V gene are MGHRA and YSYEKL. This CDR3 contains 15 residues. J was trimmed by 4 bases and V by 4 bases; bases with no gene match: 4.